The clone carrying this T cell receptor (beta chain) appeared many times. The antigen is unknown. Investigators prepared the TCR beta libraries by applying iRepertoire HTBI primers and Arm-PCR of CDR3 regions. Authors' analysis steps: Sequenced samples collectively carried under 75 TRBV and 12 to 15 TRBJ segments. One entry per CDR3 protein results from TCRdb running MiXCR on the multiplex PCR reads. The V and J calls come from TCRdb's annotation, not from the publication. The sample records 450,000 or so distinct CDR3 sequences, under 25% being singletons. Trimming stripped 5 bases from V and 5 bases from J, with 12 bases between. The CDR3 covers 13 residues. CDR1 and CDR2 (germline): SGHAT, FQNNGV. This specimen belongs to a study of regulatory T cells in long-lasting Graves disease. Findings of the study overall: Under persistent disease, TRBV28, TRBJ1-2 and TRBJ2-5 were used preferentially.

Time point: persistent/refractory GD, antithyroid drugs over 5 years with positive TRAb. Extracted PBMC RNA gave rise to the TCR library. Each of the patients was recruited from an endocrinology department situated in Xi'an, China. The sequence derives from a female donor with Graves disease. Sample: peripheral blood mononuclear cells (PBMCs), taken when the disease was refractory, from a patient treated with antithyroid drugs. The V call is TRBV11-2, the J call TRBJ1-1, with D uncertain. The CDR3 is CASSPVGLTEAFF. The CDR3 region has the DNA TGTGCCAGCAGCCCAGTTGGGTTAACTGAAGCTTTCTTT.